The subject of this entry is one TCR beta chain. What it binds is unknown. Those CD8+ T cells considered naive were CD45RO-CCR7+CD27+CD95-. The TRB cDNA libraries were prepared by 5' RACE with UMI labels. TCRdb reprocessed the 5' RACE reads; each CDR3 protein has one entry and no DNA is given. This table lists approximately 100,000 distinct CDR3 sequences. The source of the sample is a study of CXCR3-negative and CXCR3-positive naive CD8 T cells. The CDR3 runs to 15 residues. Germline-derived CDR1 and CDR2 are SQVTM and ANQGSEA. Study-wide results and limits: Memory CD8+ cells showed much lower diversity, while both naive subsets were comparably high. CXCR3-expressing naive cells carried TRB CDR3s more hydrophobic than those of CXCR3-negative naive cells. In naive cells, CXCR3-negative and CXCR3-positive subsets had similar TRBV-TRBJ usage; memory cells differed.

This TCR was sampled from a human donor in good health. Some clones in this sample may be carry-over from other donors' samples. This chain links TRBV29-1 with TRBJ2-7; as DNA is missing, the TRBD2 call by TCRdb cannot be tested. The specimen was naive CXCR3+ CD8+ T cells from blood. Subset described: CD45RO-CCR7+CD27+CD95- naive CD8+ T cells expressing CXCR3 (TNR3+). The CDR3 sequence is CSVEVLEMRAYEQYF.